Presented here are 23 T cell receptor beta chains from one specimen sequenced in a study of T cell repertoires in cytomegalovirus infection. TCRdb reprocessed the reads with MiXCR, giving one entry per CDR3 protein. The repertoire holds more than 250,000 distinct CDR3 sequences, with roughly 13% as singletons. The sequenced sample was PBMCs. The receptor source for this set is a human donor in good health (CMV status not recorded). Some clones in this sample may be carry-over from other donors' samples.

This clonotype has ten or more counts. This rearrangement joins TRBV6-5 to TRBJ2-7; TRBD2 matches at 11 bases. The CDR3 spans 15 residues. CDR1 is MNHEY and CDR2 is SVGAGI in the germline V gene. V trimming: 2 bases; J trimming: 4 bases; junction bases outside the gene matches: 4. CDR3 amino acids: CASSYALAGAYEQYF. CDR3 bases: TGTGCCAGCAGTTACGCACTAGCGGGAGCGTACGAGCAGTACTTC.

As concerns this clonotype: Since a much larger clone is just one base distant, this may be a read error. This rearrangement joins TRBV12-3 or TRBV12-4 to TRBJ1-3, with D uncertain. V shed 5 bases and J shed 0 bases, with 14 bases lying between them. This CDR3 has 16 amino acids. CDR3 protein: CASSPQNKVSGNTIYF. The CDR3 nucleotides read TGTGCCAGCAGTCCCCAAAACAAGGTCTCTGGAAACACCATATATTTT.

The chain employs TRBV20-1 and TRBJ2-7; D gene uncertain. The V and J ends lost 3 bases and 3 bases respectively, with 9 bases between them. CDR3 length: 12 residues. Germline loops: CDR1 DFQATT, CDR2 SNEGSKA (reference sequence). The CDR3 coding sequence is TGCAGTGCTAGGGGCAGAGACTACGAGCAGTACTTC. Amino acids: CSARGRDYEQYF.

The rearrangement uses TRBV29-1 and TRBJ2-7; 7 nucleotides line up with TRBD1. Germline V lookup: CDR1 SQVTM, CDR2 ANQGSEA. The CDR3 runs to 12 residues. With V trimmed by 7 bases and J by 1 base, 4 bases remained unmatched. The CDR3 DNA reads TGCAGCGCGACAGGGCTATCCTACGAGCAGTACTTC. It is translated as CSATGLSYEQYF.

This clonotype was recorded at least ten times. The rearrangement joins TRBV4-3 to TRBJ2-1, with 8 bases identical to TRBD2. V lost 4 bases and J lost 9; bases outside the gene matches: 14. The CDR3 length is 16 residues. The V gene's germline CDR1 is LGHNA and CDR2 YSLEER. CDR3 coding DNA: TGCGCCAGCAGCCTCGGACTAGCTTCGGGGGCACCTGAGCAGTTCTTC. It is translated as CASSLGLASGAPEQFF.

This clonotype was seen ten or more times. The CDR3 nucleotides are TGTGCCAGCAGCTTGAGCCAGGGGAAAGCTTTCTTT. Translated, it gives CASSLSQGKAFF. The rearrangement uses TRBV7-2 and TRBJ1-1, with D possibly being TRBD1 (6 bases). Germline V gene lookup returns CDR1 SGHTA and CDR2 FQGNSA. Trimming took 3 bases from V and 9 from J, leaving 11 bases between them. CDR3 length: 12 residues. Supplemented by reference TRBV7-2 and TRBJ1-1, the full variable domain reads GAGVSQSPSNKVTEKGKDVELRCDPISGHTALYWYRQSLGQGLEFLIYFQGNSAPDKSGLPSDRFSAERTGGSVSTLTIQRTQQEDSAVYLCASSLSQGKAFFGQGTRLTVV.

This clonotype was picked up a small number of times. The CDR3 here is CASSFQQGGRQFF. Written as DNA, the CDR3 is TGTGCCAGCAGTTTTCAACAGGGGGGTAGGCAGTTCTTC. The V and J genes are TRBV28 and TRBJ2-1, with 8 bases that match TRBD1. Germline CDR1 reads MDHEN; CDR2 reads SYDVKM. V shed 3 bases and J 12 bases; nucleotides not matched to a gene: 7. The CDR3 has 13 amino acids. The complete variable domain, with remaining parts taken from reference TRBV28 and TRBJ2-1, reads DVKVTQSSRYLVKRTGEKVFLECVQDMDHENMFWYRQDPGLGLRLIYFSYDVKMKEKGDIPEGYSVSREKKERFSLILESASTNQTSMYLCASSFQQGGRQFFGPGTRLTVL.

This clonotype has only a few counts. The chain is built from TRBV6-4 and TRBJ2-2; D gene ambiguous. The CDR3 length is 13 residues. Trimming took 3 bases from V and 7 from J, leaving 9 bases between them. The germline gives CDR1 MRHNA, CDR2 SNTAGT. This CDR3 reads CASSDYSGGELFF. In nucleotides, the CDR3 is TGTGCCAGCAGTGATTACAGTGGCGGGGAGCTGTTTTTT.

The V call is TRBV29-1, the J call TRBJ1-1; 7 nucleotides agree with TRBD1. Germline V gene lookup returns CDR1 SQVTM and CDR2 ANQGSEA. CDR3 length equals 13 residues. J gave up 3 bases and V 7 bases, and 8 bases lay outside the gene matches. DNA of the CDR3: TGCAGCGGTAAACAGGGGCGGTACACTGAAGCTTTCTTT. As protein: CSGKQGRYTEAFF.

The chain employs TRBV20-1 and TRBJ1-1; D is ambiguous. This CDR3 contains 13 residues. Trimming cost V 2 bases and J 0 bases, with 7 bases left between them. Germline V gene sequence: CDR1 DFQATT, CDR2 SNEGSKA (reference sequence). CDR3 coding DNA: TGCAGTGCTAGAACAGCCATGAACACTGAAGCTTTCTTT. Translated: CSARTAMNTEAFF.

In its sample, this clonotype was seen a few times. This chain joins TRBV2 and TRBJ1-6; D gene uncertain. CDR3 length: 13 amino acids. Germline values: CDR1 SNHLY, CDR2 FYNNEI. The V end was cut by 3 bases, the J end by 5 bases, with 5 bases between. In DNA form, the CDR3 reads TGTGCCAGCAGTGACGGGGATAATTCACCCCTCCACTTT. It is translated as CASSDGDNSPLHF.

This clonotype has ten or more counts. V gene TRBV6-1 combines with J gene TRBJ2-5; 7 nucleotides agree with TRBD1. CDR1 MNHNS and CDR2 SASEGT come from the germline V gene. CDR3 size: 14 residues. J lost 3 bases, V lost 6 bases, and 7 bases had no gene match. The CDR3 DNA sequence: TGTGCCAGCAGGACAGGGTGGGGGAAAGAGACCCAGTACTTC. Its translation: CASRTGWGKETQYF.

This sequence joins TRBV20-1 and TRBJ1-2, with D uncertain. The CDR3 is 15 amino acids. The germline gives CDR1 DFQATT, CDR2 SNEGSKA (reference sequence). V was trimmed by 1 base and J by 0 bases, leaving 12 bases between them. The CDR3 bases are TGCAGTGCTAGAGGGGCCCCCCTACCTAACTATGGCTACACCTTC. Translated, it gives CSARGAPLPNYGYTF.

This clonotype was recorded at least ten times. V usage is TRBV7-2 and J usage is TRBJ2-1; 7 bases are shared with TRBD1. The CDR3 totals 16 residues. Germline CDR1 SGHTA, CDR2 FQGNSA. V shed 0 bases and J 7 bases; nucleotides not matched to a gene: 9. This CDR3 is CASSLAGNRGANEQFF. The CDR3 region has the DNA TGTGCCAGCAGCTTAGCGGGGAACAGGGGCGCGAATGAGCAGTTCTTC.

In its sample, this clonotype was seen once. A read error may explain this, as a much larger clone is one base away. The CDR3 spells CSASRTGDVYTF. The CDR3 DNA reads TGCAGTGCTAGCAGGACAGGGGATGTCTACACCTTC. This chain connects TRBV20-1 to TRBJ1-2; 9 bases match TRBD1. This CDR3 comprises 12 residues. CDR1 is DFQATT, CDR2 SNEGSKA, per germline (reference sequence). V was clipped by 3 bases and J by 10 bases; unmatched bases: 6.

This clonotype was counted a few times. V usage is TRBV4-1 and J usage is TRBJ2-2; D is unclear. Germline V gene lookup returns CDR1 MGHRA and CDR2 YSYEKL. The V end was cut by 0 bases, the J end by 1 base, with 6 bases between. This CDR3 has 15 residues. The chain's CDR3 is CASSQEGLNTGELFF. The CDR3 nucleotides are TGCGCCAGCAGCCAAGAAGGGCTGAACACCGGGGAGCTGTTTTTT.

This sequence joins TRBV6-1 and TRBJ1-3, with D unresolved. Trimming cost V 5 bases and J 0 bases, with 8 bases left between them. Germline V gives CDR1 MNHNS, CDR2 SASEGT. CDR3 length: 14 amino acids. CDR3 sequence: CASSQEVSGNTIYF. The CDR3, as DNA: TGTGCCAGCAGTCAGGAGGTCTCTGGAAACACCATATATTTT.

This clonotype was observed many times. The chain employs TRBV9 and TRBJ1-1; maybe TRBD1 (5 bases). There are 11 residues in the CDR3. Trimming stripped 4 bases from V and 7 bases from J, with 8 bases between. Germline V gives CDR1 SGDLS, CDR2 YYNGEE. CDR3 region: CASSPGGEAFF. For the CDR3, the DNA is TGTGCCAGCAGCCCCGGGGGTGAAGCTTTCTTT.

This clonotype was detected ten times or more. The chain uses TRBV18 and TRBJ2-1, with TRBD1 matching 9 bases. The germline CDR1 and CDR2 sequences are KGHSH and LQKENI. The CDR3 loop spans 13 amino acids. V lost 8 bases, J lost 4 bases, and 3 bases stayed unmatched. The DNA for the CDR3 is TGTGCCAGCCTCGGACAGGGGTACAATGAGCAGTTCTTC. It is translated as CASLGQGYNEQFF.

The chain has TRBV5-6 and TRBJ2-6, with D tentatively TRBD1 (6 bases). There are 15 residues in the CDR3. V lost 5 bases and J 0 bases, leaving 9 bases between the germline ends. Germline values: CDR1 SGHDT, CDR2 YYEEEE. In nucleotides, the CDR3 is TGTGCCAGCAGTCAGGGGTTCTCTGGGGCCAACGTCCTGACTTTC. Translation: CASSQGFSGANVLTF.

This clonotype was seen repeatedly, ten times or more. The rearrangement links TRBV7-2 to TRBJ1-2; maybe TRBD1 (5 bases). In germline, CDR1 is SGHTA, CDR2 FQGNSA. This CDR3 is built from 12 residues. Trimming shortened V by 4 bases and J by 7 bases, and 10 bases separated the two germline ends. The CDR3: CASSSDRTGYTF. The DNA of the CDR3 is TGTGCCAGCAGCTCCGACAGAACTGGCTACACCTTC. Filled out from reference TRBV7-2 and TRBJ1-2, the complete variable domain reads GAGVSQSPSNKVTEKGKDVELRCDPISGHTALYWYRQSLGQGLEFLIYFQGNSAPDKSGLPSDRFSAERTGGSVSTLTIQRTQQEDSAVYLCASSSDRTGYTFGSGTRLTVV.

Comments on this clonotype: This clone may be a read error of a much larger clone one base away. The chain is built from TRBV19 and TRBJ2-2, with a weak D call TRBD1 (5 bases). The V end lost 10 bases, the J end lost 8 bases, and 20 bases lay between the germline ends. This CDR3 has 14 amino acids. Per the germline V gene, CDR1 is LNHDA and CDR2 is SQIVND (reference sequence). The CDR3 protein is CATPSLDQGGELFF. CDR3 nucleotides: TGTGCCACCCCAAGTCTGGACCAGGGTGGGGAGCTGTTTTTT. Using reference TRBV19 and TRBJ2-2 for the parts outside the CDR3, the full variable domain is DGGITQSPKYLFRKEGQNVTLSCEQNLNHDAMYWYRQDPGQGLRLIYYSQIVNDFQKGDIAEGYSVSREKKESFPLTVTSAQKNPTAFYLCATPSLDQGGELFFGEGSRLTVL.

The V gene is TRBV14, the J gene TRBJ2-1, with D perhaps given as TRBD1 or TRBD2 (6 bases each). This CDR3 is 16 amino acids long. Trimming removed 4 bases from V and 4 bases from J, with 17 bases in between. Per germline, CDR1 SGHDN and CDR2 FVKESK. The CDR3 DNA follows: TGTGCCAGCAGCCTTCTAGGGGGGCCGATTTACAATGAGCAGTTCTTC. Its protein product is CASSLLGGPIYNEQFF.